This note documents a single TCR beta chain sequence. No antigen is known for it. The time point denotes: before natalizumab initiation. T0 refers to blood drawn before natalizumab was first infused. This sample was included in a study of multiple sclerosis patients with progressive multifocal leukoencephalopathy. Spiked into each PCR were synthetic inline TR CDR3 controls of all V-J pairings. Method: immunoSEQ multiplex PCR; TCRdb's copy keeps in-frame clones and lacks some. The sample shows fewer than 35,000 clones, around 89% of them seen only once. V dropped 3 bases and J dropped 9 bases, with 16 bases sitting between them. Germline assignment: CDR1 SGDLS and CDR2 YYNGEE. The CDR3 totals 15 residues. General study results and limits: Lower normalized Shannon entropy suggested reduced TRB diversity in most PML patients. TRBV and TRBJ usage showed no common pattern when PML developed.

This chain uses TRBV9 with TRBJ1-6; D unresolved. The material sequenced was PBMCs. The sequence derives from a human donor with multiple sclerosis. The CDR3 here is CASSATGVSSSPLHF. CDR3 coding DNA: TGTGCCAGCAGCGCGACCGGGGTCTCAAGTTCACCCCTCCACTTT.